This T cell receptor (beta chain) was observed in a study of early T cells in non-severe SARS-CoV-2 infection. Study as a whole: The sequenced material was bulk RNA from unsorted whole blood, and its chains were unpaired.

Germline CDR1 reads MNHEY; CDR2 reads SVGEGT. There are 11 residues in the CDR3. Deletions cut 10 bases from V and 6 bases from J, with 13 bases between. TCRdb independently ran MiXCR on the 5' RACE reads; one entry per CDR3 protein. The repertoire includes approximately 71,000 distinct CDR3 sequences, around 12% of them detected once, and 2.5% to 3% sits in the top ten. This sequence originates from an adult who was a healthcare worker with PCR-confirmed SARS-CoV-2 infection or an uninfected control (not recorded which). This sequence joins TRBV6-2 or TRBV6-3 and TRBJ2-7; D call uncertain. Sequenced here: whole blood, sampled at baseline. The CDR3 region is CATAPGAEQYF. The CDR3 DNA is TGTGCCACCGCTCCAGGAGCCGAGCAGTACTTC.